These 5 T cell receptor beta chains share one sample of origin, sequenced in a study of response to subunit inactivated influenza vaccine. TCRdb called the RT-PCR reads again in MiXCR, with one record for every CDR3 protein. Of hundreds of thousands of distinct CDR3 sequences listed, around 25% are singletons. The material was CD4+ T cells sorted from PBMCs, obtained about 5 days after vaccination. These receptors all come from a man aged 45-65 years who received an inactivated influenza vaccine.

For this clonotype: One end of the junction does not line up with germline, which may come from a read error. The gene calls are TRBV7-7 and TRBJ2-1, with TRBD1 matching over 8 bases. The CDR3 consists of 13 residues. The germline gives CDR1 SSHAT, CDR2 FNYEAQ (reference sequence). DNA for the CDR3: TGTGCTAGCAGCCTGACAGGGGTAAATGAGCAGTTCTTC. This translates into CASSLTGVNEQFF. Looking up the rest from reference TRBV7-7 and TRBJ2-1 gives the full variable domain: GAGVSQSPRYKVTKRGQDVTLRCDPISSHATLYWYQQALGQGPEFLTYFNYEAQPDKSGLPSDRFSAERPEGSISTLTIQRTEQRDSAMYRCASSLTGVNEQFFGPGTRLTVL.

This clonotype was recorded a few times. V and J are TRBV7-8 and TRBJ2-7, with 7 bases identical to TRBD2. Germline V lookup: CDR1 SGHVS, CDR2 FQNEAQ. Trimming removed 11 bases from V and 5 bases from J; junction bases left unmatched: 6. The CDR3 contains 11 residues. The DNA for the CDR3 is TGTGCCTTGGGAGGGATCGACGAGCAGTACTTC. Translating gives CALGGIDEQYF. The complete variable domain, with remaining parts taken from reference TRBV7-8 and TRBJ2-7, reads GAGVSQSPRYKVAKRGQDVALRCDPISGHVSLFWYQQALGQGPEFLTYFQNEAQLDKSGLPSDRFFAERPEGSVSTLKIQRTQQEDSAVYLCALGGIDEQYFGPGTRLTVT.

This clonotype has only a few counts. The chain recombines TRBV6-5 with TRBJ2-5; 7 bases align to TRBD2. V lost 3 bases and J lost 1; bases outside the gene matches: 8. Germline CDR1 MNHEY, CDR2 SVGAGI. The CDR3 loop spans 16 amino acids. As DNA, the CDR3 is TGTGCCAGCAGTTATTTGGCGGGAGTGCCCCAAGAGACCCAGTACTTC. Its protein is CASSYLAGVPQETQYF.

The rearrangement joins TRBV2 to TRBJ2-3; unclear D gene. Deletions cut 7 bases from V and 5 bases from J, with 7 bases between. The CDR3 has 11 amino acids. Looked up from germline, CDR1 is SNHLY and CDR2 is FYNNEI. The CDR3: CASTFLDTQYF. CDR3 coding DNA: TGTGCCAGCACCTTTCTAGATACGCAGTATTTT.

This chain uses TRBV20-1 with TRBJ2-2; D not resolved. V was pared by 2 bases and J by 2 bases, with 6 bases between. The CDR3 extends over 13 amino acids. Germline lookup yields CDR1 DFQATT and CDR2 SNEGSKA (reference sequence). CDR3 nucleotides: TGCAGTGCTAGACTACCCAACACCGGGGAGCTGTTTTTT. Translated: CSARLPNTGELFF.